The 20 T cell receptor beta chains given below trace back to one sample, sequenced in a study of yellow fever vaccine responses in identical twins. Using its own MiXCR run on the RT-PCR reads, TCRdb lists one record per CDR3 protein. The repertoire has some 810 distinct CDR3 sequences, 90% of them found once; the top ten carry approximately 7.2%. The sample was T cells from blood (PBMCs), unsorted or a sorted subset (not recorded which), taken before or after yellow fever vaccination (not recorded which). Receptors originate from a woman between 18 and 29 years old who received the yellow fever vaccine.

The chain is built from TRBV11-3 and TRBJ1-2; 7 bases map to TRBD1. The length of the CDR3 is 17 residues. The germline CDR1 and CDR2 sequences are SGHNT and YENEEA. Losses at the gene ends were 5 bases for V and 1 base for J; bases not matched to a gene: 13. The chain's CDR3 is CASSGGGWDRVNYGYTF. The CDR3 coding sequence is TGTGCCAGCAGCGGAGGAGGCTGGGACAGAGTTAACTATGGCTACACCTTC.

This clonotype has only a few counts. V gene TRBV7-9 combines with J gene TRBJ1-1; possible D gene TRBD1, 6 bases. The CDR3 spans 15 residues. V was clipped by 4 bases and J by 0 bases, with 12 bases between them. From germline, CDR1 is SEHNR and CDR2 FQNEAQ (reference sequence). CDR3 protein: CASSSPGHMNTEAFF. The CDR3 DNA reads TGTGCCAGCAGCTCCCCGGGACACATGAACACTGAAGCTTTCTTT.

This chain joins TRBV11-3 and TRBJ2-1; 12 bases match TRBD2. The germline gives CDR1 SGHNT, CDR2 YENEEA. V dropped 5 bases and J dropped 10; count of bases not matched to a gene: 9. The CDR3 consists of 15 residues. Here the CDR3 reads CASSPRLAGAGEQFF. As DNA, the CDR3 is TGTGCCAGCAGCCCACGACTAGCGGGAGCTGGAGAGCAGTTCTTC.

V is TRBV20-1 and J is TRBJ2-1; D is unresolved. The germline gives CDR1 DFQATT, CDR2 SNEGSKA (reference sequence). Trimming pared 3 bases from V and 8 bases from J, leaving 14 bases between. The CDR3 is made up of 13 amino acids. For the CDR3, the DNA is TGCAGTGCTAGTATAGGGCGCGAAGATGAGCAGTTCTTC. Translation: CSASIGREDEQFF.

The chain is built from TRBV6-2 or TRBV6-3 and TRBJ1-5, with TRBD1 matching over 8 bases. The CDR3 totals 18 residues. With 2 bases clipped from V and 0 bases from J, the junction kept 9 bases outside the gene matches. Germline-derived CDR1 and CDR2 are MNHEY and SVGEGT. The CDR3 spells CASSYPGGQGGSNQPQHF. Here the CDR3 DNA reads TGTGCCAGCAGTTACCCGGGAGGACAGGGCGGTAGCAATCAGCCCCAGCATTTT.

The CDR3 spells CASSLEIPGELFF. CDR3 in DNA: TGTGCCAGCAGCTTAGAGATTCCCGGGGAGCTGTTTTTT. The chain employs TRBV7-6 and TRBJ2-2, with no clear D. Germline CDR1 is SGHVS and CDR2 is FNYEAQ. V lost 1 base to trimming and J lost 6 bases, with 6 bases between them. The CDR3 runs to 13 residues. Supplemented by reference TRBV7-6 and TRBJ2-2, the full variable domain reads GAGVSQSPRYKVTKRGQDVALRCDPISGHVSLYWYRQALGQGPEFLTYFNYEAQQDKSGLPNDRFSAERPEGSISTLTIQRTEQRDSAMYRCASSLEIPGELFFGEGSRLTVL.

The CDR3 region is CASDAYTGELFF. CDR3 in DNA: TGTGCCAGCGACGCCTACACCGGGGAGCTGTTTTTT. This chain uses TRBV12-3 or TRBV12-4 with TRBJ2-2; D call uncertain. This CDR3 has 12 residues. The V end was cut by 8 bases, the J end by 3 bases, with 7 bases between.

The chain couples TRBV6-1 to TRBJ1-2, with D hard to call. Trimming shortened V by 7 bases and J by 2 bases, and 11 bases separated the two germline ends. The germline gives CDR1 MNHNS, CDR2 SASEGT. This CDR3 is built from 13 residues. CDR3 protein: CASTVASNYGYTF. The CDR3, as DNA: TGTGCCAGCACGGTGGCCTCAAACTATGGCTACACCTTC.

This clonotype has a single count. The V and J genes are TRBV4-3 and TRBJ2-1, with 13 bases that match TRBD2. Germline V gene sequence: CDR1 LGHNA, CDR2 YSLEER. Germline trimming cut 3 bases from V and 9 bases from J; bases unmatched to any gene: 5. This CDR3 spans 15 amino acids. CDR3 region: CASSQGTSGILEQFF. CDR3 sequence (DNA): TGCGCCAGCAGCCAGGGGACTAGCGGGATTCTTGAGCAGTTCTTC.

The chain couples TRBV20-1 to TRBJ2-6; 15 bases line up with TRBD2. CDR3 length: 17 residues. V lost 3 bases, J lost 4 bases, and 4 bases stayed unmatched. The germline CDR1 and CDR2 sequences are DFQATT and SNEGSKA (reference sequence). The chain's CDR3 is CSASPGTSGGGANVLTF. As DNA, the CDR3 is TGCAGTGCTAGTCCCGGGACTAGCGGGGGGGGGGCCAACGTCCTGACTTTC.

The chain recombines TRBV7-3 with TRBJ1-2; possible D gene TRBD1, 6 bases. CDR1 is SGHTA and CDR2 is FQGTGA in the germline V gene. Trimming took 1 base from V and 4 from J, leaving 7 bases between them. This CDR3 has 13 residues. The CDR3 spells CASSLKQGYGYTF. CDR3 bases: TGTGCCAGCAGCTTAAAACAGGGCTATGGCTACACCTTC.

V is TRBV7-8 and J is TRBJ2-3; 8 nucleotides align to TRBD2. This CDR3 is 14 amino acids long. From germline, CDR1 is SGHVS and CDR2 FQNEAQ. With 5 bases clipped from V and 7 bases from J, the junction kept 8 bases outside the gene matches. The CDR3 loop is CASSSTSGMNTQYF. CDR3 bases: TGTGCCAGCAGCAGTACTAGCGGAATGAATACGCAGTATTTT.

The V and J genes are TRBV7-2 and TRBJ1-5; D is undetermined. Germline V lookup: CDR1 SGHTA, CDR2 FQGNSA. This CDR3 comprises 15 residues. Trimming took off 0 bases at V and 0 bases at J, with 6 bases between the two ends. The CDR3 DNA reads TGTGCCAGCAGCTTAGCGGCAGATAGCAATCAGCCCCAGCATTTT. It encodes CASSLAADSNQPQHF. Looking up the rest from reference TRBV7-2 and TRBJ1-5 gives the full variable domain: GAGVSQSPSNKVTEKGKDVELRCDPISGHTALYWYRQSLGQGLEFLIYFQGNSAPDKSGLPSDRFSAERTGGSVSTLTIQRTQQEDSAVYLCASSLAADSNQPQHFGDGTRLSIL.

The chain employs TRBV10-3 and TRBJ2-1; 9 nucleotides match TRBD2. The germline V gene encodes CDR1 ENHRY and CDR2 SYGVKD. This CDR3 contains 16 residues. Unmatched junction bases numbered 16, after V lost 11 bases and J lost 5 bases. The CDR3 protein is CASSPRSSGVDNEQFF. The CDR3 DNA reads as TGTGCCTCCTCCCCTCGATCTAGCGGGGTAGACAATGAGCAGTTCTTC.

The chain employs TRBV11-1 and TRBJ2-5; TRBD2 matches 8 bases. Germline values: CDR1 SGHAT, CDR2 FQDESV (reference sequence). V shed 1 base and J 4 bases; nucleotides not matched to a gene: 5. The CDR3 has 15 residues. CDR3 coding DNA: TGTGCCAGCAGCTTAGAGCGGGAGTCTCGAGAGACCCAGTACTTC. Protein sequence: CASSLERESRETQYF.

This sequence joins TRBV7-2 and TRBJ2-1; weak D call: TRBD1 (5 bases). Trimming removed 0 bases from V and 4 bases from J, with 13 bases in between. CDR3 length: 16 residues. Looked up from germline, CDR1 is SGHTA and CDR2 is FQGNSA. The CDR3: CASSLASGAGYNEQFF. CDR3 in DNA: TGTGCCAGCAGCTTAGCGAGTGGGGCCGGGTACAATGAGCAGTTCTTC.

CDR3 residues: CASSPELTGELFF. CDR3 DNA: TGTGCCAGCAGCCCGGAACTGACCGGGGAGCTGTTTTTT. The V gene is TRBV5-4, the J gene TRBJ2-2; D remains unclear. Germline V gives CDR1 SGHNT, CDR2 YYREEE (reference sequence). This CDR3 has 13 amino acids. The germline V and J ends were trimmed by 4 bases and 5 bases, with 9 bases remaining between them. Filled out from reference TRBV5-4 and TRBJ2-2, the complete variable domain reads ETGVTQSPTHLIKTRGQQVTLRCSSQSGHNTVSWYQQALGQGPQFIFQYYREEENGRGNFPPRFSGLQFPNYSSELNVNALELDDSALYLCASSPELTGELFFGEGSRLTVL.

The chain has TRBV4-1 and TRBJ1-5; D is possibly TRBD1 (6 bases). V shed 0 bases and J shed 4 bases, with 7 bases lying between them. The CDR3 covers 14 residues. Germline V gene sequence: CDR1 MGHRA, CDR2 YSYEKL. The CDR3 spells CASSQETGNQPQHF. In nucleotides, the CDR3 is TGCGCCAGCAGCCAAGAGACAGGAAATCAGCCCCAGCATTTT.

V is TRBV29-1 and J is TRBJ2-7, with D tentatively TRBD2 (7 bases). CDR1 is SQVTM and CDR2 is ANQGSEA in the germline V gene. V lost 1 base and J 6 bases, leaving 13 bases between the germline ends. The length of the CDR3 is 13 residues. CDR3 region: CSVEGGGGSEQYF. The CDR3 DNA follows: TGCAGCGTTGAAGGAGGCGGGGGCTCCGAGCAGTACTTC.

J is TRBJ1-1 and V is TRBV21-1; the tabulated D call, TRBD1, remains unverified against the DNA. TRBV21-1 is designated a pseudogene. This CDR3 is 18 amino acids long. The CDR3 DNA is TGTGCCAGCAGCAAAGCCGGACAGATCCTACGACCTAGGACTGAAGCTTTCTTT. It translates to CASSKAGQILRPRTEAFF.